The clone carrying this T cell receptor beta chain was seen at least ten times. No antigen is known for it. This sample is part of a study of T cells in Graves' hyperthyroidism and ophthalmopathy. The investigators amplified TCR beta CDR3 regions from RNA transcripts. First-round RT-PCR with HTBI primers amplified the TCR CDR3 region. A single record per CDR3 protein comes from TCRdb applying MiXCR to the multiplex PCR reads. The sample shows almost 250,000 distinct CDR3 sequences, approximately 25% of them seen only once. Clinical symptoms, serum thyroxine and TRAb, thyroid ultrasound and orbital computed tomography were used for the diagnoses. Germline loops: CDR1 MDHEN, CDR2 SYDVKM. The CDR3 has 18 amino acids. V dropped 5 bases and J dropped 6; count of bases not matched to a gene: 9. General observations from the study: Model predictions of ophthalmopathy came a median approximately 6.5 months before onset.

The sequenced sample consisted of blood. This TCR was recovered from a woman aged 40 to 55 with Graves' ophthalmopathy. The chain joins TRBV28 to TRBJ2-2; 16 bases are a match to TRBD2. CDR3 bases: TGTGCCAGCAGTCCCCGGGGACTAGCGGGAGGGCCGTCCGGGGAGCTGTTTTTT. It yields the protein CASSPRGLAGGPSGELFF.